This TCR beta chain was recovered during a study of cytomegalovirus exposure and HLA in healthy donors. Study conclusions and caveats: The investigators catalogued 150 to 200 TCR beta chains as cytomegalovirus-associated. An analysis that was carried out later associated 15,000 to 20,000 TCR beta sequences with HLA alleles at 0.05 false discovery rate. Later on, a genetic analysis was performed. It linked a missense variant in DCLRE1C with V- and J-gene trimming of TCR beta.

This clone was observed once. Its antigen remains unidentified. CDR1 and CDR2 from the germline V gene are LNHDA and SQIVND (reference sequence). The CDR3 covers 17 residues. J lost 1 base, V lost 4 bases, and 10 bases had no gene match. The PCR ran on 60 Vbeta and 13 Jbeta primers. Here immunoSEQ multiplex PCR was the method, and the copy in TCRdb shows in-frame clones only, minus some. The sample records some 120,000 clones, 65% to 90% being singletons. The source is a woman aged 30 to 39 in good health and CMV-seronegative. V and J are TRBV19 and TRBJ1-5, with 7 bases fitting TRBD1. The material sequenced was PBMCs. This CDR3 reads CASSTETGFGSNQPQHF. CDR3 coding DNA: TGTGCCAGTAGTACCGAGACAGGGTTCGGGAGCAATCAGCCCCAGCATTTT.